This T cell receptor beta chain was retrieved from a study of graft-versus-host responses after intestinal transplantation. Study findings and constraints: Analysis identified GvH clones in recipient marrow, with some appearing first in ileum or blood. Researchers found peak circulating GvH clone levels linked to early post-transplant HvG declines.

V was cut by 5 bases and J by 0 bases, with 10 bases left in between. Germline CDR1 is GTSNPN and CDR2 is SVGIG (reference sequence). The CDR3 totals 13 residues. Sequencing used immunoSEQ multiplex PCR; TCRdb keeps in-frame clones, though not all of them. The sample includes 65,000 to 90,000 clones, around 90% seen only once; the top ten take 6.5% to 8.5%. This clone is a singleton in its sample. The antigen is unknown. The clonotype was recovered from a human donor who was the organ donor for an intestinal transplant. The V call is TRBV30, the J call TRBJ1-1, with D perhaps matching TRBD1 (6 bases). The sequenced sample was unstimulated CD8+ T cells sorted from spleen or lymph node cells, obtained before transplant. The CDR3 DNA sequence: TGTGCCTGGGATACAGGGTTGAACACTGAAGCTTTCTTT. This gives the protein CAWDTGLNTEAFF.